These 29 T cell receptor beta chains were all obtained from the same sample, sequenced in a study of OX40 agonist ivuxolimab in advanced cancers. Measured with immunoSEQ multiplex PCR; TCRdb has only the in-frame clones, and not every one. The sample has 80,000 to 130,000 clones, less than 95% seen once. Sequencing was performed on CD4+ or CD8+ T cells sorted from blood, taken in a trial of the OX40 agonist ivuxolimab. The receptors originated from an adult with an advanced solid tumor such as melanoma, head and neck, liver or kidney cancer.

This clone was picked up a small number of times. This sequence joins TRBV2 and TRBJ2-1; no definite D call. The CDR3 sequence is 12 residues long. V was cut by 6 bases and J by 6 bases, with 9 bases left in between. CDR1 is SNHLY, CDR2 FYNNEI, per germline. This CDR3 is CASSPGRNEQFF. CDR3 DNA sequence: TGTGCCAGCAGCCCCGGGCGCAATGAGCAGTTCTTC.

This chain connects TRBV2 to TRBJ2-3; TRBD2 agrees at 8 bases. This CDR3 contains 16 residues. V lost 2 bases and J lost 4; bases outside the gene matches: 8. CDR1 and CDR2 from the germline V gene are SNHLY and FYNNEI. The CDR3 reads CASSEWVASGPDTQYF. The CDR3 DNA follows: TGTGCCAGCAGTGAATGGGTTGCTAGCGGGCCAGATACGCAGTATTTT. Drawing the rest from reference TRBV2 and TRBJ2-3, the complete variable domain is EPEVTQTPSHQVTQMGQEVILRCVPISNHLYFYWYRQILGQKVEFLVSFYNNEISEKSEIFDDQFSVERPDGSNFTLKIRSTKLEDSAMYFCASSEWVASGPDTQYFGPGTRLTVL.

This clone was seen a single time. The rearrangement joins TRBV7-3 to TRBJ2-7, with D unclear. V was clipped by 5 bases and J by 5 bases, with 7 bases between them. The CDR3 contains 11 residues. CDR1 and CDR2 (germline): SGHTA, FQGTGA. The DNA for the CDR3 is TGTGCCAGCAGCCGAGATAACGAGCAGTACTTC. This sequence encodes CASSRDNEQYF.

The chain combines TRBV7-2 with TRBJ2-1, with TRBD1 matching 8 bases. The ends lost 0 bases at V and 8 bases at J; junction bases unmatched: 6. The CDR3 totals 15 residues. Germline CDR1 reads SGHTA; CDR2 reads FQGNSA. CDR3 sequence: CASSLARGLSYEQFF. CDR3 DNA sequence: TGTGCCAGCAGCTTAGCCAGGGGGCTCAGCTATGAGCAGTTCTTC.

This chain connects TRBV18 to TRBJ1-4; D not resolved. Germline V gives CDR1 KGHSH, CDR2 LQKENI. The germline V and J ends were trimmed by 5 bases and 0 bases, with 4 bases remaining between them. The CDR3 sequence is 13 residues long. The CDR3 DNA follows: TGTGCCAGCTCAGTCTCAACTAATGAAAAACTGTTTTTT. This encodes CASSVSTNEKLFF.

The chain has TRBV6-1 and TRBJ2-3; D gene unclear. Germline CDR1 and CDR2: MNHNS and SASEGT. CDR3 length: 11 residues. The germline V and J ends were trimmed by 8 bases and 5 bases, with 8 bases remaining between them. The CDR3 DNA reads as TGTGCCAGCGTAAATCTAGATACGCAGTATTTT. Amino acid sequence: CASVNLDTQYF.

The chain recombines TRBV2 with TRBJ2-1, with 8 bases matching TRBD1. V gave up 10 bases and J gave up 4 bases; unmatched junction bases: 15. The CDR3 length is 16 residues. The germline CDR1 and CDR2 sequences are SNHLY and FYNNEI. This chain's CDR3 is CATKDRAIGRYNEQFF. The CDR3 DNA sequence: TGTGCCACCAAGGACAGGGCAATTGGTAGATACAATGAGCAGTTCTTC.

The J gene is TRBJ2-7, the V gene TRBV4-3, with TRBD1 identical over 8 bases. The V segment lost 0 bases and the J segment 13 bases; nucleotides outside the gene matches: 11. CDR3 length: 14 residues. Germline lookup yields CDR1 LGHNA and CDR2 YSLEER. The CDR3 spells CASSQDRTGRSAYF. The CDR3 bases are TGCGCCAGCAGCCAAGATAGGACAGGGAGGAGTGCATACTTC.

CDR3 in amino acids: CASSLEGKNTEAFF. The CDR3, as DNA: TGTGCCAGCAGCTTAGAAGGGAAGAACACTGAAGCTTTCTTT. The rearrangement joins TRBV7-2 to TRBJ1-1; unclear D gene. Per the germline V gene, CDR1 is SGHTA and CDR2 is FQGNSA. Trimming stripped 1 base from V and 1 base from J, with 7 bases between. CDR3 length equals 14 residues.

V gene TRBV6-6 combines with J gene TRBJ2-7, with 9 bases that match TRBD1. Per the germline V gene, CDR1 is MNHNY and CDR2 is SVGAGI (reference sequence). The trim removed 4 bases at V and 0 bases at J, leaving 4 bases unmatched. CDR3 length: 15 amino acids. CDR3 residues: CASSSWTGDSYEQYF. CDR3 in DNA: TGTGCCAGCAGTTCCTGGACAGGGGACTCCTACGAGCAGTACTTC.

CDR3 sequence reads: CATHPTGGYQPQHF. The CDR3 region has the DNA TGTGCCACCCACCCGACAGGGGGCTATCAGCCCCAGCATTTT. V usage is TRBV28 and J usage is TRBJ1-5; 10 bases fit TRBD1. Per the germline V gene, CDR1 is MDHEN and CDR2 is SYDVKM. V dropped 10 bases and J dropped 5; count of bases not matched to a gene: 8. The CDR3 is made up of 14 amino acids.

This chain connects TRBV5-4 to TRBJ2-3; D is uncertain. Per the germline V gene, CDR1 is SGHNT and CDR2 is YYREEE (reference sequence). V lost 0 bases and J 4 bases, leaving 6 bases between the germline ends. This CDR3 is 13 amino acids long. CDR3 residues: CASSLVAPDTQYF. CDR3 DNA sequence: TGTGCCAGCAGCTTGGTGGCCCCAGATACGCAGTATTTT.

This chain connects TRBV4-3 to TRBJ2-2, with a tentative D call TRBD1 (6 bases). Germline CDR1 LGHNA, CDR2 YSLEER. The CDR3 has 17 residues. V lost 2 bases, J lost 0 bases, and 13 bases lay in between. CDR3 in amino acids: CASSQFSTGTNTGELFF. CDR3 bases: TGCGCCAGCAGCCAATTTTCGACAGGCACGAACACCGGGGAGCTGTTTTTT.

The chain joins TRBV15 to TRBJ1-2; a possible D gene is TRBD1 (6 bases). V was clipped by 0 bases and J by 5 bases, with 7 bases between them. The CDR3 consists of 13 residues. Germline V gene sequence: CDR1 LNHNV, CDR2 YYDKDF (reference sequence). Written as DNA, the CDR3 is TGTGCCACCAGCAGAGACGGACAGTATGGCTACACCTTC. Protein: CATSRDGQYGYTF.

This chain links TRBV2 with TRBJ2-1; 8 positions match TRBD1. CDR1 is SNHLY and CDR2 is FYNNEI in the germline V gene. The ends lost 6 bases at V and 5 bases at J; junction bases unmatched: 6. The CDR3 contains 14 residues. The CDR3 reads CASRDRAQDNEQFF. The CDR3 DNA follows: TGTGCCAGCAGGGACAGGGCCCAGGACAATGAGCAGTTCTTC.

This clone occurred once. V gene TRBV5-5 combines with J gene TRBJ2-7, with TRBD2 matching 11 bases. V lost 4 bases to trimming and J lost 2 bases; unmatched junction nucleotides: 5. CDR1 is SGHKS and CDR2 is YYEKEE in the germline V gene (reference sequence). This CDR3 is 15 amino acids long. The CDR3: CASSAGTSGTYEQYF. As DNA, the CDR3 is TGTGCCAGCAGCGCCGGGACTAGCGGTACCTACGAGCAGTACTTC. The complete variable domain, with remaining parts taken from reference TRBV5-5 and TRBJ2-7, reads DAGVTQSPTHLIKTRGQQVTLRCSPISGHKSVSWYQQVLGQGPQFIFQYYEKEERGRGNFPDRFSARQFPNYSSELNVNALLLGDSALYLCASSAGTSGTYEQYFGPGTRLTVT.

The chain employs TRBV4-1 and TRBJ2-1; D gene ambiguous. The CDR3 length is 16 residues. V lost 0 bases and J 3 bases, leaving 12 bases between the germline ends. Per germline, CDR1 MGHRA and CDR2 YSYEKL. The CDR3 nucleotides read TGCGCCAGCAGCCAAGATCGACGGGTGGTCTACAATGAGCAGTTCTTC. As protein: CASSQDRRVVYNEQFF.

The chain employs TRBV27 and TRBJ1-2; 7 bases are shared with TRBD1. Germline CDR1 is MNHEY and CDR2 is SMNVEV (reference sequence). Trimming at V came to 4 bases and at J to 2 bases, leaving 10 bases not matched to a gene. The CDR3 contains 16 residues. CDR3 protein: CASSSRSDRPNYGYTF. As DNA, the CDR3 is TGTGCCAGCAGTTCTCGATCGGACAGGCCCAACTATGGCTACACCTTC.

The chain employs TRBV5-1 and TRBJ2-2, with 11 bases fitting TRBD2. This CDR3 has 16 amino acids. The germline V gene has CDR1 SGHRS and CDR2 YFSETQ. The junction had 5 bases not matched to a gene; V was cut back by 3 bases and J by 4 bases. CDR3 nucleotides: TGCGCCAGCAGCTCCTGGACTAGCGGGCCCACCGGGGAGCTGTTTTTT. Protein: CASSSWTSGPTGELFF.

The chain recombines TRBV6-1 with TRBJ2-6; 7 bases are a match to TRBD1. V trimming: 6 bases; J trimming: 2 bases; junction bases outside the gene matches: 1. The CDR3 runs 14 residues. Germline-derived CDR1 and CDR2 are MNHNS and SASEGT. The CDR3, as DNA: TGTGCCAGCAGAGACAGGGCTGGGGCCAACGTCCTGACTTTC. Protein sequence: CASRDRAGANVLTF.

This clone appeared once. The chain recombines TRBV7-2 with TRBJ2-7; 12 positions match TRBD1. Germline values: CDR1 SGHTA, CDR2 FQGNSA. The ends lost 2 bases at V and 7 bases at J; junction bases unmatched: 9. CDR3 length: 16 amino acids. The CDR3 spells CASSLRTGQGAGEQYF. The DNA for the CDR3 is TGTGCCAGCAGCTTACGAACGGGACAGGGGGCGGGGGAGCAGTACTTC.

This clone was counted once. J is TRBJ2-7 and V is TRBV15; the D gene is possibly TRBD1 (6 bases). Germline CDR1 and CDR2: LNHNV and YYDKDF (reference sequence). Trimming took off 5 bases at V and 2 bases at J, with 16 bases between the two ends. This CDR3 is built from 15 residues. The chain's CDR3 is CATSVEVGDTYEQYF. The CDR3 region has the DNA TGTGCCACCAGCGTCGAGGTCGGGGACACCTACGAGCAGTACTTC.

The chain combines TRBV5-1 with TRBJ2-3; D is unresolved. The V end was cut by 1 base, the J end by 6 bases, with 12 bases between. From germline, CDR1 is SGHRS and CDR2 YFSETQ. This CDR3 spans 14 amino acids. The CDR3 sequence: CASSLRFTLDTQYF. The CDR3 nucleotides are TGCGCCAGCAGCTTGAGATTTACACTTGATACGCAGTATTTT.

The chain carries TRBV13 and TRBJ2-3; D is perhaps TRBD2 (6 bases). With 4 bases removed from V and 3 bases from J, the gap between germline ends came to 14 bases. Germline V CDR1 and CDR2: PRHDT, FYEKMQ (reference sequence). The CDR3 totals 15 residues. In DNA form, the CDR3 reads TGTGCCAGCAGCTCCCGCCGGGACTTTACAGATACGCAGTATTTT. Translation: CASSSRRDFTDTQYF.

The rearrangement links TRBV30 to TRBJ2-2, with 8 bases lining up with TRBD2. This CDR3 region has 16 residues. Trimming took 3 bases from V and 0 from J; bases not matched to a gene: 6. Germline values: CDR1 GTSNPN, CDR2 SVGIG (reference sequence). This CDR3 is CAWRETGLANTGELFF. DNA for the CDR3: TGTGCCTGGAGGGAGACGGGACTAGCGAACACCGGGGAGCTGTTTTTT.

To note about this clone: Other nucleotide sequences from this sample produce the same CDR3. The chain recombines TRBV5-1 with TRBJ2-1, with 7 positions matching TRBD2. V lost 8 bases to trimming and J lost 2 bases; unmatched junction nucleotides: 7. Germline assignment: CDR1 SGHRS and CDR2 YFSETQ. This CDR3 has 14 amino acids. CDR3 sequence (DNA): TGCGCCAGTGGGGGGGGTGGGCCCTACAATGAGCAGTTCTTC. This gives the protein CASGGGGPYNEQFF.

The chain couples TRBV14 to TRBJ2-7; a possible D gene is TRBD1 (5 bases). The germline CDR1 and CDR2 sequences are SGHDN and FVKESK. The CDR3 is 14 residues long. V shed 0 bases and J shed 2 bases, with 8 bases lying between them. Written as DNA, the CDR3 is TGTGCCAGCAGCCAAGACCAGGGCCCCTACGAGCAGTACTTC. Its translation: CASSQDQGPYEQYF.

V usage is TRBV7-8 and J usage is TRBJ2-7; TRBD1 agrees at 7 bases. This CDR3 is 13 amino acids long. J was trimmed by 6 bases and V by 5 bases; bases with no gene match: 7. CDR1 is SGHVS and CDR2 is FQNEAQ in the germline V gene. The CDR3 DNA sequence: TGTGCCAGCAGCCATCCAGGACAGGTCGAGCAGTACTTC. Protein product: CASSHPGQVEQYF.

The V gene is TRBV27, the J gene TRBJ2-1; TRBD2 matches 12 bases. The CDR3 sequence is 17 residues long. Germline V CDR1 and CDR2: MNHEY, SMNVEV (reference sequence). Trimming at V came to 0 bases and at J to 9 bases, leaving 9 bases not matched to a gene. The CDR3, as DNA: TGTGCCAGCAGTTTATCTCGGACTAGCGGGATTTTGGGTGAGCAGTTCTTC. This codes for CASSLSRTSGILGEQFF.